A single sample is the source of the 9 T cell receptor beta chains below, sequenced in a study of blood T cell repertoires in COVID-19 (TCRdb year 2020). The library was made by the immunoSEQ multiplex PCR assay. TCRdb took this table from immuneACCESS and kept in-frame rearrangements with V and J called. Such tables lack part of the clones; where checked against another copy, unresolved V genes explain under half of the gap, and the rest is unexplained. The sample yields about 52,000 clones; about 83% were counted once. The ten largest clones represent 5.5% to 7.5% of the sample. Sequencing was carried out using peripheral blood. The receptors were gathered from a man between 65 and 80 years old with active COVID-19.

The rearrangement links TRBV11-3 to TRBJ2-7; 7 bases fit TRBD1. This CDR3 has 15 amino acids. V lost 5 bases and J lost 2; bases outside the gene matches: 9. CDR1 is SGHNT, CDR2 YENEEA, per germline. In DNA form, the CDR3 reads TGTGCCAGCAGCGATGACAGGGAGCCTCCCTACGAGCAGTACTTC. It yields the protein CASSDDREPPYEQYF.

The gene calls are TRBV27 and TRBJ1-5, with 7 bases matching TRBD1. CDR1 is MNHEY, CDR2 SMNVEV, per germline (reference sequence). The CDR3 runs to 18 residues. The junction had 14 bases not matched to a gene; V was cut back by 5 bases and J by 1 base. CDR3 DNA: TGTGCCAGCAGTCGACGGGGAACAGGGGACGGAAGCAATCAGCCCCAGCATTTT. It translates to CASSRRGTGDGSNQPQHF.

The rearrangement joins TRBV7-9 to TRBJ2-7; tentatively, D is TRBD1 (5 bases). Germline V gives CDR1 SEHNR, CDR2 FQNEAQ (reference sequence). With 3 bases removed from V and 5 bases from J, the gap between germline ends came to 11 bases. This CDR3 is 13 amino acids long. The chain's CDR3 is CASSFQGTHEQYF. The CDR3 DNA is TGTGCCAGCAGCTTTCAGGGCACGCACGAGCAGTACTTC.

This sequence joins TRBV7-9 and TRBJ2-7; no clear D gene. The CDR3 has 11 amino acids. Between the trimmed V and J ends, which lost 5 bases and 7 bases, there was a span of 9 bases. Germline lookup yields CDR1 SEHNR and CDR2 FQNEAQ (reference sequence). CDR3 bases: TGTGCCAGCAGCGCCCTTACAGAGCAGTACTTC. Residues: CASSALTEQYF.

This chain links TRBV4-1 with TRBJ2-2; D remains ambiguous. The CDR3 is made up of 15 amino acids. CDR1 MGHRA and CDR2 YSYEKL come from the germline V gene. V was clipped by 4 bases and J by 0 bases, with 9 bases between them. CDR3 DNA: TGCGCCAGCAGCCTCCGGCAGGCGAACACCGGGGAGCTGTTTTTT. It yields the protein CASSLRQANTGELFF.

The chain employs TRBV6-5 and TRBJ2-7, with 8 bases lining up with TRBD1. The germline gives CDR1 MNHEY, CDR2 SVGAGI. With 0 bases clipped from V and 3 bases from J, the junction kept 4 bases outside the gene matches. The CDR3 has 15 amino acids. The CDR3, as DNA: TGTGCCAGCAGTTACTCGGGACAGGCTAACTACGAGCAGTACTTC. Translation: CASSYSGQANYEQYF.

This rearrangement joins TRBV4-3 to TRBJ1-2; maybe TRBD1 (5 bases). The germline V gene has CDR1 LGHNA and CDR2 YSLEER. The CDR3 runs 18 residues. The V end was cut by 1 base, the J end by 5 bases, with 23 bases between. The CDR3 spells CASSQAVAGSGRPYGYTF. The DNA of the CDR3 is TGCGCCAGCAGCCAAGCCGTGGCAGGGTCCGGGAGACCGTATGGCTACACCTTC.

CDR3 sequence: CASRKEGLRGYTF. Written as DNA, the CDR3 is TGTGCCAGCAGGAAGGAGGGTCTCCGGGGCTACACCTTC. The V and J genes are TRBV6-5 and TRBJ1-2; D unresolved. The germline V gene encodes CDR1 MNHEY and CDR2 SVGAGI. The germline V and J ends were trimmed by 6 bases and 8 bases, with 16 bases remaining between them. The CDR3 runs 13 residues.

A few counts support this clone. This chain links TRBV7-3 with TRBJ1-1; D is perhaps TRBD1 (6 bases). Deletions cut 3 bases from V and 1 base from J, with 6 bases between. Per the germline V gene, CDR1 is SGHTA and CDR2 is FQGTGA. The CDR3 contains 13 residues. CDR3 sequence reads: CASSLDRNTEAFF. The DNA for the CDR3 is TGTGCCAGCAGCTTGGACAGGAACACTGAAGCTTTCTTT. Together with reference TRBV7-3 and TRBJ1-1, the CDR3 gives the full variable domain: GAGVSQTPSNKVTEKGKYVELRCDPISGHTALYWYRQSLGQGPEFLIYFQGTGAADDSGLPNDRFFAVRPEGSVSTLKIQRTERGDSAVYLCASSLDRNTEAFFGQGTRLTVV.